A few counts support the clone carrying this T cell receptor (beta chain). Its antigen remains unidentified. One base away lies a much larger clone, so this may be a sequencing read error. Time point described: newly diagnosed GD, antithyroid drugs for less than 3 months. Preparation of the TCR library used RNA extracted from PBMCs. Arm-PCR of CDR3 regions and iRepertoire HTBI primers were used to build TCR beta libraries. One entry per CDR3 protein results from TCRdb running MiXCR on the multiplex PCR reads. The table shows approximately 400,000 distinct CDR3 sequences, with 10% to 15% occurring only once. The data were taken from a study of regulatory T cells in long-lasting Graves disease. Study in general: Graves' patients diagnosed newly had used antithyroid drugs under 3 months.

General study results and limits: Whereas nearly 1,000 public clonotypes were shared by new patients, persistent patients shared more, at a few thousand. The study found TRBV28, TRBJ1-2 and TRBJ2-5 favored in persistent disease.

CDR1 is MDHEN and CDR2 is SYDVKM in the germline V gene. CDR3 length equals 16 residues. Trimming removed 6 bases from V and 7 bases from J; junction bases left unmatched: 10. This sample also belongs to another study, concerning T cells in Graves' hyperthyroidism and ophthalmopathy. As that study records: First-round RT-PCR targeting the TCR CDR3 was performed with the HTBI primer set.

The receptor comes from a woman aged 18-29 years with Graves disease. The chain combines TRBV28 with TRBJ1-6; TRBD1 matches at 9 bases. Source: peripheral blood mononuclear cells (PBMCs), taken at new diagnosis, from a patient treated with antithyroid drugs. The CDR3 DNA reads TGTGCCAGCAGACCCTCACGACAGGGGGTAAATTCACCCCTCCACTTT. Translating gives CASRPSRQGVNSPLHF.